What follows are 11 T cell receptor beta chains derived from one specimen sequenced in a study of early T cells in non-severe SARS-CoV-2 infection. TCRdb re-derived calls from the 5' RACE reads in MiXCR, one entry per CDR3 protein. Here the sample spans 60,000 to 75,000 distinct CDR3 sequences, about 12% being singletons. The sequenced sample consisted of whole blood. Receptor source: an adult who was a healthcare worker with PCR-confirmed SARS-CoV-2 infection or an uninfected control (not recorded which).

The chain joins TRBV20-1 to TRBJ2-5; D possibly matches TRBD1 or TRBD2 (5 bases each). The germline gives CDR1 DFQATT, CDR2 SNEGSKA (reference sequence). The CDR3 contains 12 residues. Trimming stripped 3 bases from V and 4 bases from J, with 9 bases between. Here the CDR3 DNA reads TGCAGTGCTAGCAGGGAGTTAGAGACCCAGTACTTC. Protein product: CSASRELETQYF.

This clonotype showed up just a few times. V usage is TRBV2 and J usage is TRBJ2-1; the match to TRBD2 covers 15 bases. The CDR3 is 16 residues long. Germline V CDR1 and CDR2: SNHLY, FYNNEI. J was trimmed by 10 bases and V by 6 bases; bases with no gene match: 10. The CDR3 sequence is CASSHGLAGGRGEQFF. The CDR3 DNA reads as TGTGCCAGCAGCCACGGACTAGCGGGAGGGCGGGGCGAGCAGTTCTTC.

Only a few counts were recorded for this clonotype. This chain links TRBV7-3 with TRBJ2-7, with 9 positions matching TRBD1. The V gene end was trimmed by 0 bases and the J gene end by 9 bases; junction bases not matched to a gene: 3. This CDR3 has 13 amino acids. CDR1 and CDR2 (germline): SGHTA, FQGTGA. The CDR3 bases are TGTGCCAGCAGCTTAACGGGACAGGGAAGGCAGTACTTC. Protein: CASSLTGQGRQYF.

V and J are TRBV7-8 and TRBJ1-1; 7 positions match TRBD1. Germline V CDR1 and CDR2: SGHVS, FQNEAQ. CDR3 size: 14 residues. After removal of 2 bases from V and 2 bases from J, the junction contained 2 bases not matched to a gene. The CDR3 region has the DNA TGTGCCAGCAGCTTAAGGACAGGCAACACTGAAGCTTTCTTT. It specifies CASSLRTGNTEAFF.

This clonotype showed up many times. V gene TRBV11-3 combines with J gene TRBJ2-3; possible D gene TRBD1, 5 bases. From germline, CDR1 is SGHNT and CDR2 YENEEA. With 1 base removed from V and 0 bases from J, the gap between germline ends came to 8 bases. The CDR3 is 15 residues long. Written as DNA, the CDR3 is TGTGCCAGCAGCTTAGGACAGCTGAGCACAGATACGCAGTATTTT. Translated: CASSLGQLSTDTQYF.

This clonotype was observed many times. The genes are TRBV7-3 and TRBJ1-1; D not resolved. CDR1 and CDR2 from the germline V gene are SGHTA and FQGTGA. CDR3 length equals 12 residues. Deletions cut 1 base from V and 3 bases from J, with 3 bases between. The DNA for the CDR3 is TGTGCCAGCAGCTTAATGGACACTGAAGCTTTCTTT. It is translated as CASSLMDTEAFF.

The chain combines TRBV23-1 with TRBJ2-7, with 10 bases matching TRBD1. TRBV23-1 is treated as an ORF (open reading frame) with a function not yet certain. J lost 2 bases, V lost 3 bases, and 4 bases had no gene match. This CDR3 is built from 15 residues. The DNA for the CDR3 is TGCGCCAGCAGTCACTTAGACAGGGGGCCCTACGAGCAGTACTTC. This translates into CASSHLDRGPYEQYF.

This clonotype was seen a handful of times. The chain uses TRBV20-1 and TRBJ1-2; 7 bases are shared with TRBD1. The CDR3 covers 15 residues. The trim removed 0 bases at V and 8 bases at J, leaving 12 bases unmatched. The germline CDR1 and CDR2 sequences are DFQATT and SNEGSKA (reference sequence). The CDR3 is CSARDSAQGLWGYTF. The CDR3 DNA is TGCAGTGCTAGAGACTCTGCACAGGGGCTCTGGGGCTACACCTTC.

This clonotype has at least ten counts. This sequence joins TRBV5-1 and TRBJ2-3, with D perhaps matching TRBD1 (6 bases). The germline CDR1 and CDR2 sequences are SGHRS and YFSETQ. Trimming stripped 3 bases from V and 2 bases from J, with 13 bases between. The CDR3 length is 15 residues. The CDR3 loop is CASSSFQGSTDTQYF. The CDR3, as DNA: TGCGCCAGCAGCTCCTTCCAGGGGTCCACAGATACGCAGTATTTT.

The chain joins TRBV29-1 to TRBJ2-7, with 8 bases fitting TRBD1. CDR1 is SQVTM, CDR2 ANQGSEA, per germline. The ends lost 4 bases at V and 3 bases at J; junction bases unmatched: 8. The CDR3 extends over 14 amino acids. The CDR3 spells CSVGGQGAYYEQYF. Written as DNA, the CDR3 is TGCAGCGTTGGTGGGCAGGGGGCGTACTACGAGCAGTACTTC.

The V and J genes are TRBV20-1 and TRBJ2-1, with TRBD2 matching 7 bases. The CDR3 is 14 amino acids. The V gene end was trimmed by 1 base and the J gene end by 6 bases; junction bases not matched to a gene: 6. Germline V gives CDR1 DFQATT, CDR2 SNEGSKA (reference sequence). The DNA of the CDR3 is TGCAGTGCTAGAGGCGGGAGCGAATCCAATGAGCAGTTCTTC. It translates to CSARGGSESNEQFF.